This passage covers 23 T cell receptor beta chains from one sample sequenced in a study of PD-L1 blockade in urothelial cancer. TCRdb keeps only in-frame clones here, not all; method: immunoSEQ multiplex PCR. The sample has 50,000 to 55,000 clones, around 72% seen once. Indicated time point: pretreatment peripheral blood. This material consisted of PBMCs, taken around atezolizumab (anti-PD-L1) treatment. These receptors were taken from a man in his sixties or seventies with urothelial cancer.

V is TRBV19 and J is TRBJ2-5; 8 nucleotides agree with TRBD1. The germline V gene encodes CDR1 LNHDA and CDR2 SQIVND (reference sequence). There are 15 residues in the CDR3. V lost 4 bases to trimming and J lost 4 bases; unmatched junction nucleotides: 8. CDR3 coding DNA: TGTGCCAGTAGTAGCCACGGGACAGGAGCAGAGACCCAGTACTTC. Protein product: CASSSHGTGAETQYF.

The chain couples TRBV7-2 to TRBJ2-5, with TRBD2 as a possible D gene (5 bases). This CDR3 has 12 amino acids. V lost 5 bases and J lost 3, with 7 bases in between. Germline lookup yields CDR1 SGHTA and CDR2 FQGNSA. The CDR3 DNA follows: TGTGCCAGCAGCAAGCGGAAAGAGACCCAGTACTTC. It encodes CASSKRKETQYF.

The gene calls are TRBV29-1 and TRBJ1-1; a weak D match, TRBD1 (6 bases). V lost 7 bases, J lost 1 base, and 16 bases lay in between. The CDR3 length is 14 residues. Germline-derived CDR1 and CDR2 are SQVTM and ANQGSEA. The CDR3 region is CSAGGGVGNTEAFF. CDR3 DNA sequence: TGCAGCGCCGGGGGGGGCGTTGGGAACACTGAAGCTTTCTTT.

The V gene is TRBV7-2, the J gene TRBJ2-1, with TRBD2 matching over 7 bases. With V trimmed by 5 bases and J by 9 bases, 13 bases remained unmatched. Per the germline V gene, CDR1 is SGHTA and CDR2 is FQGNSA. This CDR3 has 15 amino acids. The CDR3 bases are TGTGCCAGCAGCCTCCACCGGGCGGGAGCCACTGAGCAGTTCTTC. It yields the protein CASSLHRAGATEQFF.

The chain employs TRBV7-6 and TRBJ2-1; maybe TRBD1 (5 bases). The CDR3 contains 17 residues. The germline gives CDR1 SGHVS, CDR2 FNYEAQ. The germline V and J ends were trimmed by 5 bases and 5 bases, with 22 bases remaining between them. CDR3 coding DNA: TGTGCCAGCAGCCCCAGCCCCGACAGTTTTACCCACAATGAGCAGTTCTTC. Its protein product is CASSPSPDSFTHNEQFF.

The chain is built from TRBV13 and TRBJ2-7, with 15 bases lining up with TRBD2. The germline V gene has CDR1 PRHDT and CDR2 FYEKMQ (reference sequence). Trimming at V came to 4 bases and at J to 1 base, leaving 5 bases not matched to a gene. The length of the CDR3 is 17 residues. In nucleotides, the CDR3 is TGTGCCAGCAGCTCCTCCGGGACTAGCGGGGGGTCCTACGAGCAGTACTTC. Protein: CASSSSGTSGGSYEQYF.

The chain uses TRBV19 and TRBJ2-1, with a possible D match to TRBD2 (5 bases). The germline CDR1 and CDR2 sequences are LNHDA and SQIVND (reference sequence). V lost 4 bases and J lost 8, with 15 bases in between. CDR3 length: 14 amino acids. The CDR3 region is CASSRQPGEYEQFF. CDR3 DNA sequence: TGTGCCAGTAGTAGGCAGCCCGGGGAGTATGAGCAGTTCTTC. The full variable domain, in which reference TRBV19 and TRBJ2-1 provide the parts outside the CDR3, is DGGITQSPKYLFRKEGQNVTLSCEQNLNHDAMYWYRQDPGQGLRLIYYSQIVNDFQKGDIAEGYSVSREKKESFPLTVTSAQKNPTAFYLCASSRQPGEYEQFFGPGTRLTVL.

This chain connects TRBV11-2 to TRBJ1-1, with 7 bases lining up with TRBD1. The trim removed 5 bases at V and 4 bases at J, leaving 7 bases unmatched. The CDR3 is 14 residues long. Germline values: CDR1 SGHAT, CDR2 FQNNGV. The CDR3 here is CASSPRGKGTEAFF. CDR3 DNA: TGTGCCAGCAGCCCCAGGGGGAAGGGCACTGAAGCTTTCTTT. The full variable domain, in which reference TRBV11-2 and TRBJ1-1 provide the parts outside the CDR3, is EAGVAQSPRYKIIEKRQSVAFWCNPISGHATLYWYQQILGQGPKLLIQFQNNGVVDDSQLPKDRFSAERLKGVDSTLKIQPAKLEDSAVYLCASSPRGKGTEAFFGQGTRLTVV.

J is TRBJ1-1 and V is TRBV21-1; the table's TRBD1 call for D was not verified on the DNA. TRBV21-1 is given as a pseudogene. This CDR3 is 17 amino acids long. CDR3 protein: CASSKVWLGGKNTEAFF. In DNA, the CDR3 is TGTGCCAGCAGCAAAGTGTGGTTAGGGGGAAAGAACACTGAAGCTTTCTTT.

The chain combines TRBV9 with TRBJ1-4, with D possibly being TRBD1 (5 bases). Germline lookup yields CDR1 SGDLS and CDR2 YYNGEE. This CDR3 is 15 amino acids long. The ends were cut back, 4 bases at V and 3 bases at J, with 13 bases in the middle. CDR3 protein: CASSPRGRPNEKLFF. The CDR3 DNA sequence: TGTGCCAGCAGCCCCCGGGGGAGACCTAATGAAAAACTGTTTTTT.

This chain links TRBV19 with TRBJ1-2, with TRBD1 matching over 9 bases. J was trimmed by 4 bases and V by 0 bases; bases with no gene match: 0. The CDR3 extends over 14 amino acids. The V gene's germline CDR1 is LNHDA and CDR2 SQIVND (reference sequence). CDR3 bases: TGTGCCAGTAGTATAGAGACAGGGGGCTATGGCTACACCTTC. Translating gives CASSIETGGYGYTF.

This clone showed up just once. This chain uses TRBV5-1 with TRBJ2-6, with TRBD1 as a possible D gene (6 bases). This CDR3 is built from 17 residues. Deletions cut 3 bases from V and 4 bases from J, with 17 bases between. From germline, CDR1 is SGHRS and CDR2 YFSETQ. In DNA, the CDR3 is TGCGCCAGCAGCTATGGGGCAGGGGTCTCCGGGGCCAACGTCCTGACTTTC. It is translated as CASSYGAGVSGANVLTF. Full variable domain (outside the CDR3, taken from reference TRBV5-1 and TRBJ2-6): KAGVTQTPRYLIKTRGQQVTLSCSPISGHRSVSWYQQTPGQGLQFLFEYFSETQRNKGNFPGRFSGRQFSNSRSEMNVSTLELGDSALYLCASSYGAGVSGANVLTFGAGSRLTVL.

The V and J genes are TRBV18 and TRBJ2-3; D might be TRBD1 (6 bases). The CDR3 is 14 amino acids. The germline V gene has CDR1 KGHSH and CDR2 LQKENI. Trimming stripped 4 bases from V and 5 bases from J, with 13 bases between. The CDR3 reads CASSLDSTRDTQYF. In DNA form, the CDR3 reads TGTGCCAGCTCACTGGACAGCACCAGAGATACGCAGTATTTT. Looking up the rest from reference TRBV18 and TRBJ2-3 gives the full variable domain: NAGVMQNPRHLVRRRGQEARLRCSPMKGHSHVYWYRQLPEEGLKFMVYLQKENIIDESGMPKERFSAEFPKEGPSILRIQQVVRGDSAAYFCASSLDSTRDTQYFGPGTRLTVL.

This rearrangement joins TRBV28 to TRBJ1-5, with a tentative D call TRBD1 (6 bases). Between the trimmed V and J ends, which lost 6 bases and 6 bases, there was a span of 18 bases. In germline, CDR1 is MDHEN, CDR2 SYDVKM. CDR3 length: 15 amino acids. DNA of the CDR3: TGTGCCAGCAGGAGTAGCGACAGGATTGTTCAGCCCCAGCATTTT. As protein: CASRSSDRIVQPQHF.

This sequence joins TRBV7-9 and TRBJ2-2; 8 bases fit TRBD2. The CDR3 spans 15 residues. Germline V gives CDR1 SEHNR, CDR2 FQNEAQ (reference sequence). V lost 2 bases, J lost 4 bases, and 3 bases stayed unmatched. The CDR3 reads CASSLFSGVTGELFF. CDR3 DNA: TGTGCCAGCAGCTTATTTAGCGGGGTCACCGGGGAGCTGTTTTTT.

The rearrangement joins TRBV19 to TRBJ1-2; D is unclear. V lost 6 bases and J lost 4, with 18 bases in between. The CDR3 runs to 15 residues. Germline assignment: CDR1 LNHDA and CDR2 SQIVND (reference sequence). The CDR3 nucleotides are TGTGCCAGTAGATCCTCCGACAATAAAGGCTATGGCTACACCTTC. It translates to CASRSSDNKGYGYTF.

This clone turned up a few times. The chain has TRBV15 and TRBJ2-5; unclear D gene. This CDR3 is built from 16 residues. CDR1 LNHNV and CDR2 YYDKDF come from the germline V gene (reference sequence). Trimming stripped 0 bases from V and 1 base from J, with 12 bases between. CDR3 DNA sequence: TGTGCCACCAGCAGAGATTACGACCGGGTCCAAGAGACCCAGTACTTC. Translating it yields CATSRDYDRVQETQYF.

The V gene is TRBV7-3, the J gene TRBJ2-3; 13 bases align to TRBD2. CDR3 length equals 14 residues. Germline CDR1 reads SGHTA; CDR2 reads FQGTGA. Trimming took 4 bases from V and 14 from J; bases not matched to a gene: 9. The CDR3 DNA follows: TGTGCCAGCAGCTCCGGGACTAGCGGGGTCACGAGGTATTTT. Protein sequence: CASSSGTSGVTRYF.

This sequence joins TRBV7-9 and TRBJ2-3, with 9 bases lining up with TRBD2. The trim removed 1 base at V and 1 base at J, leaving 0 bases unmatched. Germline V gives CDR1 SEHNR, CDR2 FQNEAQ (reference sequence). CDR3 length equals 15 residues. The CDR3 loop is CASSLGTSGTDTQYF. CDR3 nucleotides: TGTGCCAGCAGCTTAGGGACTAGCGGCACAGATACGCAGTATTTT.

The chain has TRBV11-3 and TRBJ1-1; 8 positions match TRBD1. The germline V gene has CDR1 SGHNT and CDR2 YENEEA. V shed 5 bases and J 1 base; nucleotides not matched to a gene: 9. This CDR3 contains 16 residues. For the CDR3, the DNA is TGTGCCAGCAGCCCTTGGGCAGGGGGCGAGAACACTGAAGCTTTCTTT. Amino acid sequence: CASSPWAGGENTEAFF.

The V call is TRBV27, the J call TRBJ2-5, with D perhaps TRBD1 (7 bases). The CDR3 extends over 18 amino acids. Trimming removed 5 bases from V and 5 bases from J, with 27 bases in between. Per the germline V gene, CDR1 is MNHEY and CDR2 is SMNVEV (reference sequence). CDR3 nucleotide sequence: TGTGCCAGCAGTCCATGGGGAAGAGGAGGGGGCGGTGGGGAGACCCAGTACTTC. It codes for CASSPWGRGGGGGETQYF.

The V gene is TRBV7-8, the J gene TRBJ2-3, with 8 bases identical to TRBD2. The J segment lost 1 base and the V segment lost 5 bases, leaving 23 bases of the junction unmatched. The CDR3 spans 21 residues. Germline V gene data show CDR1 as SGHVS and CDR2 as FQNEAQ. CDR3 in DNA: TGTGCCAGCAGCCCACCCGGAGGGCGGGAGGCCTTTTTCCCTCGCACAGATACGCAGTATTTT. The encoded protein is CASSPPGGREAFFPRTDTQYF.

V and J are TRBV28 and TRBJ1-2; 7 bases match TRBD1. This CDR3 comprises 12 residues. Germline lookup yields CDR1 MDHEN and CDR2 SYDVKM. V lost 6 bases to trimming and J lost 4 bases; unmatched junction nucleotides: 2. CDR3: CASRDRAYGYTF. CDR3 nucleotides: TGTGCCAGCAGAGACAGGGCCTATGGCTACACCTTC.